Listed below are T cell receptor beta chains from one sample, sequenced in a study of cytomegalovirus exposure and HLA in healthy donors. The method was immunoSEQ multiplex PCR; TCRdb's version includes in-frame clones alone and lacks a portion of them. The table includes 260,000 or so clones, around 87% detected once. Sequenced material: PBMCs. These receptors all come from a man aged 18 to 29 in good health and CMV-seronegative. CDR3s include the opening cysteine and the closing phenylalanine or tryptophan. The order of the fields is V gene, clone size, D gene, J gene, CDR3 DNA, CDR3 protein. A D gene is named only where the DNA matches it firmly. Clone size appears in some rows only: once, few, many, or a class for an expanded clone.

V: TRBV19; size: -; D: -; J: TRBJ1-1; DNA: TGTGCCAGTAGTAGCCCTGAGGGAGCGGGTGAAGCTTTCTTT; CDR3: CASSSPEGAGEAFF
V: TRBV5-1; size: -; D: TRBD1; J: TRBJ1-1; DNA: TGCGCCAGCAGCGACTACAGGGGAATGAACACTGAAGCTTTCTTT; CDR3: CASSDYRGMNTEAFF
V: TRBV27; size: -; D: TRBD1; J: TRBJ2-5; DNA: TGTGCCAGCAGTTTACGGGACAGGGTCCGAGAGACCCAGTACTTC; CDR3: CASSLRDRVRETQYF
V: TRBV5-4; size: -; D: TRBD2; J: TRBJ2-5; DNA: TGTGCCAGCAGTTTTGCGGGGGGCAGCGGGCAAGAGACCCAGTACTTC; CDR3: CASSFAGGSGQETQYF
V: TRBV5-1; size: -; D: TRBD1; J: TRBJ2-1; DNA: TGCGCCAGCAGCCCCAGGGGGAACGTCTACAATGAGCAGTTCTTC; CDR3: CASSPRGNVYNEQFF
V: TRBV7-8; size: -; D: -; J: TRBJ2-6; DNA: TGTGCCAGCAGCTTAGACAGATTCGGGGCCAACGTCCTGACTTTC; CDR3: CASSLDRFGANVLTF
V: TRBV5-6; size: few; D: TRBD1; J: TRBJ2-7; DNA: TGTGCCAGCAGCCTCCCGGACAGGTACGAGCAGTACTTC; CDR3: CASSLPDRYEQYF
V: TRBV19; size: -; D: TRBD1; J: TRBJ2-3; DNA: TGTGCCAGCGAACCCCGGGACAGGGGCACAGATACGCAGTATTTT; CDR3: CASEPRDRGTDTQYF
V: TRBV5-1; size: -; D: -; J: TRBJ2-3; DNA: TGCGCCAGCAGCCCGCCAGGGGCGGATACGCAGTATTTT; CDR3: CASSPPGADTQYF
V: TRBV7-9; size: -; D: -; J: TRBJ2-7; DNA: TGTGCCAGCAGCCCGAAGGGGGTTGGCTACGAGCAGTACTTC; CDR3: CASSPKGVGYEQYF
V: TRBV5-1; size: -; D: TRBD1; J: TRBJ2-7; DNA: TGCGCCAGCTACCCCGGGACAGGGGGTTCCTACGAGCAGTACTTC; CDR3: CASYPGTGGSYEQYF
V: TRBV19; size: -; D: -; J: TRBJ2-5; DNA: TGTGCCAGAGGGGGGGGTCAAGAGACCCAGTACTTC; CDR3: CARGGGQETQYF
V: TRBV18; size: -; D: -; J: TRBJ1-1; DNA: TGTGCCAGCTCACCACCCTCGGGCACTGAAGCTTTCTTT; CDR3: CASSPPSGTEAFF
V: TRBV14; size: -; D: TRBD2; J: TRBJ2-7; DNA: TGTGCCAGCAGCGCCCCCTCCGGGACTAGCGGGAGGGCCTGTCTCGAGCAGTACTTC; CDR3: CASSAPSGTSGRACLEQYF
V: TRBV27; size: -; D: TRBD1; J: TRBJ2-7; DNA: TGTGCCAGCAGTCACGGGACAGGGTCGGGAGAGCAGTACTTC; CDR3: CASSHGTGSGEQYF
V: TRBV2; size: -; D: TRBD1; J: TRBJ1-2; DNA: TGTGCCAGCAGTGAAGCGTGGGCAGGGGGCTATGGCTACACCTTC; CDR3: CASSEAWAGGYGYTF
V: TRBV6-4; size: few; D: TRBD2; J: TRBJ2-3; DNA: TGTGCCAGCAGTGCCGTGGCGGGAGGGTCCACAGATACGCAGTATTTT; CDR3: CASSAVAGGSTDTQYF
V: TRBV2; size: once; D: -; J: TRBJ2-7; DNA: TGTGCCAGCACCGGTCCGGGACATTGGTCTCCTTCCCCCTACGAGCAGTACTTC; CDR3: CASTGPGHWSPSPYEQYF
V: TRBV5-1; size: -; D: TRBD1; J: TRBJ2-7; DNA: TGCGCCAGCATTTCTGGGCCAGGGGGCGAGCAGTACTTC; CDR3: CASISGPGGEQYF
V: TRBV4-3; size: -; D: TRBD1; J: TRBJ1-2; DNA: TGCGCCAGCAGCCAACGGACAGGGTTTGGGGGCTACACCTTC; CDR3: CASSQRTGFGGYTF
V: TRBV7-2; size: -; D: TRBD1; J: TRBJ1-4; DNA: TGTGCCAGCAGCTATGGGACAGGGGATGAAAAACTGTTTTTT; CDR3: CASSYGTGDEKLFF
V: TRBV28; size: -; D: TRBD2; J: TRBJ2-7; DNA: TGTGCCAGCAGTCCAGCGGCCCCCGGGACTACCTACGAGCAGTACTTC; CDR3: CASSPAAPGTTYEQYF
V: TRBV28; size: -; D: -; J: TRBJ1-1; DNA: TGTGCCAGCAGTTTGCATCGCTTCGGGACACCGAACACTGAAGCTTTCTTT; CDR3: CASSLHRFGTPNTEAFF
V: TRBV4-3; size: many; D: -; J: TRBJ2-7; DNA: TGCGCCAGCAGCCAAGATAGAAGCGGCCCTACCTACGAGCAGTACTTC; CDR3: CASSQDRSGPTYEQYF
V: TRBV7-2; size: -; D: -; J: TRBJ2-5; DNA: TGTGCCAGCAGCTTAATGGGAGAGCAAGAGACCCAGTACTTC; CDR3: CASSLMGEQETQYF